This TCR beta chain derives from a study of control samples from healthy donors and cancer patients. CDR1 MNHNS and CDR2 SASEGT come from the germline V gene. The CDR3 is 15 amino acids. Trimming took 0 bases from V and 7 from J; bases not matched to a gene: 6. Libraries were prepared by immunoSEQ multiplex PCR; TCRdb keeps only in-frame clonotypes and omits some of them. The data contain about 150,000 clones, about 93% of them singletons. The V and J genes are TRBV6-1 and TRBJ1-2, with TRBD1 identical over 9 bases. Source material: blood. The TCR sequence derives from a man aged 45-60 years in good health. The CDR3 coding sequence is TGTGCCAGCAGTGAAGCACAGAGGGGACAGGGTGGCTACACCTTC. It translates to CASSEAQRGQGGYTF.